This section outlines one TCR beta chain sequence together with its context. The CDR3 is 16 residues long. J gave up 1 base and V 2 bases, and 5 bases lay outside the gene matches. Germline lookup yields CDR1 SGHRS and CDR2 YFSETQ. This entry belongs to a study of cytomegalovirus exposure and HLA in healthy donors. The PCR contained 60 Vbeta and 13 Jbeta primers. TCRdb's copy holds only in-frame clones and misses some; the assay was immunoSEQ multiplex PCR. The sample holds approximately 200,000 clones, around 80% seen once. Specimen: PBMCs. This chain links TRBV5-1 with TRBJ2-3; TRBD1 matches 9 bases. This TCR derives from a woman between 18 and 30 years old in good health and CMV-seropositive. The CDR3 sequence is CASSFMGQGRTDTQYF. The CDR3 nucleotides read TGCGCCAGCAGCTTCATGGGACAGGGCCGCACAGATACGCAGTATTTT.